The present T cell receptor beta chain was sequenced within a study of blood T cells in healthy people across ages. A J-beta primer mix and a sample-barcoded 5' primer were used in a second PCR of about 7 to 12 cycles. Tagging of each cDNA molecule was performed by a template-switch adaptor with 12 random nucleotides. TCRdb re-called the 5' RACE reads with MiXCR, one entry per CDR3 protein. This sample has about 290,000 distinct CDR3 sequences, with 25% to 30% found just once. Isolated per sample were at least 6 million PBMCs. The CDR3 is made up of 14 amino acids. The germline CDR1 and CDR2 sequences are SGHRS and YFSETQ. V lost 4 bases to trimming and J lost 6 bases; unmatched junction nucleotides: 9. This clonotype has only a few counts.

This chain joins TRBV5-1 and TRBJ1-1, with 7 nucleotides matching TRBD1. The clonotype was recovered from a woman aged 70-85 years in good health. Input material: blood. DNA for the CDR3: TGCGCCAGCAGCGAAAGGACAGGATGGGCTGAAGCTTTCTTT. This codes for CASSERTGWAEAFF.